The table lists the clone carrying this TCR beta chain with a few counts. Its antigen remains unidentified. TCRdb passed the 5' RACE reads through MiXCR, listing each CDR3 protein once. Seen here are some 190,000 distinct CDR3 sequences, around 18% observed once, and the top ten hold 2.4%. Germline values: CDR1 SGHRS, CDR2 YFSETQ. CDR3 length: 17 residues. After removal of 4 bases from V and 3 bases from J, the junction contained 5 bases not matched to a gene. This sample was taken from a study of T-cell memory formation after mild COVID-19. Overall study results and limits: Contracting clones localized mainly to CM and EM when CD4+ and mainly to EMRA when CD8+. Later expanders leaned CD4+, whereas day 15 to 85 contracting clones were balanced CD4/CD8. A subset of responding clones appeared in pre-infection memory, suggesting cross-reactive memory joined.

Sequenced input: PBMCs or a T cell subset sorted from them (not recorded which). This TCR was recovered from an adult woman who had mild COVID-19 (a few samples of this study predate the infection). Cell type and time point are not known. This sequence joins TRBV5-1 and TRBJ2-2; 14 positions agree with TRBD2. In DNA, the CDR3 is TGCGCCAGCAGCCGCGGACTAGCGGGAGGAGACACCGGGGAGCTGTTTTTT. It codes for CASSRGLAGGDTGELFF.